The 14 T cell receptor beta chains presented below share a single source sample, sequenced in a study of CD8 T cells in ankylosing spondylitis. Findings of the study overall: A motif of 8 or 9 highly homologous TCR beta variants was seen as apparently characteristic of ankylosing spondylitis blood.

The antigens these receptors bind are not known. One entry per CDR3 protein, called by TCRdb with MiXCR from the 5' RACE reads. The sample has roughly 470,000 distinct CDR3 sequences; 25% to 30% are singletons. The sequenced material came from blood, either unsorted or a sorted T cell fraction (not recorded which). All receptors derive from a male donor with ankylosing spondylitis.

This clonotype has only one observation. A much larger clone is a single base away; this may be a read error. The V call is TRBV4-2, the J call TRBJ2-7, with 13 bases fitting TRBD2. Germline trimming cut 3 bases from V and 0 bases from J; bases unmatched to any gene: 11. The CDR3 is 19 amino acids. Germline values: CDR1 LGHNA, CDR2 YNFKEQ. The CDR3 loop is CASSHAGGLAGTSSYEQYF. In DNA, the CDR3 is TGTGCCAGCAGCCACGCTGGGGGACTAGCGGGAACAAGCTCCTACGAGCAGTACTTC.

This clonotype showed up just a few times. The chain carries TRBV5-1 and TRBJ1-5; D is ambiguous. Trimming stripped 4 bases from V and 5 bases from J, with 10 bases between. The CDR3 extends over 13 amino acids. Germline lookup yields CDR1 SGHRS and CDR2 YFSETQ. This chain's CDR3 is CASSPLPDQPQHF. Here the CDR3 DNA reads TGCGCCAGCAGCCCGCTTCCGGATCAGCCCCAGCATTTT. The full variable domain, in which reference TRBV5-1 and TRBJ1-5 provide the parts outside the CDR3, is KAGVTQTPRYLIKTRGQQVTLSCSPISGHRSVSWYQQTPGQGLQFLFEYFSETQRNKGNFPGRFSGRQFSNSRSEMNVSTLELGDSALYLCASSPLPDQPQHFGDGTRLSIL.

The chain recombines TRBV20-1 with TRBJ2-2; 10 bases are shared with TRBD2. Germline CDR1 and CDR2: DFQATT and SNEGSKA (reference sequence). This CDR3 is 16 amino acids long. Trimming took 4 bases from V and 2 from J; bases not matched to a gene: 7. CDR3 in DNA: TGCAGTGCTACTAGCGGGAGCGTATTTAACACCGGGGAGCTGTTTTTT. This sequence encodes CSATSGSVFNTGELFF.

The V and J genes are TRBV20-1 and TRBJ1-4; 7 bases agree with TRBD1. CDR1 is DFQATT, CDR2 SNEGSKA, per germline (reference sequence). This CDR3 has 13 amino acids. DNA of the CDR3: TGCAGCCCAGGGACAGCAACTAATGAAAAACTGTTTTTT. Translation gives CSPGTATNEKLFF.

The chain employs TRBV30 and TRBJ1-4; TRBD1 matches at 8 bases. Germline V lookup: CDR1 GTSNPN, CDR2 SVGIG (reference sequence). The length of the CDR3 is 14 residues. The J segment lost 7 bases and the V segment lost 3 bases, leaving 7 bases of the junction unmatched. The CDR3 is CAWSRQGSVEKLFF. Written as DNA, the CDR3 is TGTGCCTGGAGCAGACAGGGGTCGGTTGAAAAACTGTTTTTT.

This sequence joins TRBV9 and TRBJ2-3; the match to TRBD1 covers 7 bases. The CDR3 runs to 15 residues. Germline CDR1 SGDLS, CDR2 YYNGEE. J gave up 4 bases and V 0 bases, and 5 bases lay outside the gene matches. The CDR3 region is CASSVGGGLADTQYF. CDR3 nucleotides: TGTGCCAGCAGCGTAGGAGGGGGCCTCGCAGATACGCAGTATTTT. Looking up the rest from reference TRBV9 and TRBJ2-3 gives the full variable domain: DSGVTQTPKHLITATGQRVTLRCSPRSGDLSVYWYQQSLDQGLQFLIQYYNGEERAKGNILERFSAQQFPDLHSELNLSSLELGDSALYFCASSVGGGLADTQYFGPGTRLTVL.

The J gene is TRBJ1-1, the V gene TRBV7-2; TRBD1 is a possible D gene (5 bases). Germline lookup yields CDR1 SGHTA and CDR2 FQGNSA. The CDR3 consists of 13 residues. The V and J ends lost 1 base and 6 bases respectively, with 9 bases between them. CDR3 in amino acids: CASSLDPRAEAFF. The CDR3 region has the DNA TGTGCCAGCAGCTTAGATCCCAGGGCTGAAGCTTTCTTT.

This chain uses TRBV5-1 with TRBJ2-1; 7 bases fit TRBD1. Germline V lookup: CDR1 SGHRS, CDR2 YFSETQ. The CDR3 loop spans 11 amino acids. The ends lost 7 bases at V and 15 bases at J; junction bases unmatched: 10. The CDR3 sequence: CASEQGQVLFF. CDR3 DNA: TGCGCCAGCGAACAAGGACAGGTATTGTTCTTC. Complete variable domain (other parts from reference TRBV5-1 and TRBJ2-1): KAGVTQTPRYLIKTRGQQVTLSCSPISGHRSVSWYQQTPGQGLQFLFEYFSETQRNKGNFPGRFSGRQFSNSRSEMNVSTLELGDSALYLCASEQGQVLFFGPGTRLTVL.

The chain couples TRBV24-1 to TRBJ2-3; D might be TRBD1 or TRBD2, each matching 5 bases. The CDR3 has 14 amino acids. V lost 9 bases, J lost 0 bases, and 12 bases lay in between. The germline V gene encodes CDR1 KGHDR and CDR2 SFDVKD. CDR3 in amino acids: CATGFGGSTDTQYF. As DNA, the CDR3 is TGTGCCACCGGATTTGGGGGAAGCACAGATACGCAGTATTTT.

The CDR3 nucleotides are TGCGCCAGCAGCGCGGGAGGGTACTCCTACAATGAGCAGTTCTTC. This encodes CASSAGGYSYNEQFF. The chain has TRBV4-1 and TRBJ2-1; TRBD2 agrees at 9 bases. CDR1 is MGHRA and CDR2 is YSYEKL in the germline V gene. Unmatched junction bases numbered 2, after V lost 5 bases and J lost 0 bases. This CDR3 has 15 residues.

The chain links TRBV10-3 to TRBJ2-7; D is uncertain. The V gene lost 5 bases and the J gene lost 7 bases, with 12 bases spanning the gap. This CDR3 has 12 residues. Germline V gives CDR1 ENHRY, CDR2 SYGVKD. The CDR3 coding sequence is TGTGCCATCAGTATAAAAGTAGGAGAGCAGTACTTC. It specifies CAISIKVGEQYF.

The V call is TRBV12-3 or TRBV12-4, the J call TRBJ2-2; 8 positions agree with TRBD1. The V gene end was trimmed by 10 bases and the J gene end by 1 base; junction bases not matched to a gene: 5. The CDR3 spans 14 residues. Here the CDR3 DNA reads TGTGCCACCGGGACAGGCTTGAACACCGGGGAGCTGTTTTTT. Translating gives CATGTGLNTGELFF.

The rearrangement joins TRBV12-3 or TRBV12-4 to TRBJ1-5; TRBD1 might be the D (5 bases). The length of the CDR3 is 13 residues. Trimming stripped 6 bases from V and 1 base from J, with 7 bases between. CDR3 region: CASRGESNQPQHF. CDR3 bases: TGTGCCAGCAGAGGGGAGAGCAATCAGCCCCAGCATTTT.

In its sample, this clonotype was seen a few times. The chain combines TRBV20-1 with TRBJ2-1; 9 positions match TRBD2. V lost 4 bases, J lost 1 base, and 5 bases stayed unmatched. The CDR3 runs 15 residues. The germline V gene encodes CDR1 DFQATT and CDR2 SNEGSKA (reference sequence). CDR3 coding DNA: TGCAGTGCTAAGCCGGGACTAGCATCCTACAATGAGCAGTTCTTC. Translating gives CSAKPGLASYNEQFF.